The 13 T cell receptor beta chains in this list originate from one sample, sequenced in a study of blood T cell repertoires in COVID-19. Produced via immunoSEQ multiplex PCR; TCRdb's table is partial and in-frame only. The sample shows some 33,000 clones, 90% of them seen only once. The sample consisted of peripheral blood. Source of these receptors: a man in his 70s with active or convalescent COVID-19.

This chain uses TRBV2 with TRBJ2-5; D is possibly TRBD2 (6 bases). The CDR3 is 14 residues long. CDR1 is SNHLY, CDR2 FYNNEI, per germline. The V end lost 0 bases, the J end lost 5 bases, and 10 bases lay between the germline ends. The CDR3 DNA reads TGTGCCAGCAGTGAAGCGGGTAGCGGCGAGACCCAGTACTTC. This encodes CASSEAGSGETQYF.

V gene TRBV28 combines with J gene TRBJ1-2; unclear D gene. This CDR3 region has 14 residues. V was pared by 6 bases and J by 10 bases, with 21 bases between. Per the germline V gene, CDR1 is MDHEN and CDR2 is SYDVKM. The CDR3 loop reads CASRGSTTRLDYTF. Here the CDR3 DNA reads TGTGCCAGCAGGGGATCGACTACCCGTCTGGACTACACCTTC.

CDR3 in amino acids: CASSSLGTGHQPQHF. CDR3 sequence (DNA): TGTGCCAGCAGCAGCCTTGGGACAGGGCATCAGCCCCAGCATTTT. The rearrangement links TRBV5-8 to TRBJ1-5; 9 bases line up with TRBD1. The CDR3 extends over 15 amino acids. CDR1 and CDR2 (germline): SGHTS, YDEGEE. With 4 bases clipped from V and 5 bases from J, the junction kept 7 bases outside the gene matches. Using reference TRBV5-8 and TRBJ1-5 for the parts outside the CDR3, the full variable domain is EAGVTQSPTHLIKTRGQQATLRCSPISGHTSVYWYQQALGLGLQFLLWYDEGEERNRGNFPPRFSGRQFPNYSSELNVNALELEDSALYLCASSSLGTGHQPQHFGDGTRLSIL.

Here the CDR3 DNA reads TGTGCCAGCAGTTTGGCTCAGGGGTTTAATTCACCCCTCCACTTT. This codes for CASSLAQGFNSPLHF. The chain carries TRBV28 and TRBJ1-6; TRBD1 might be the D (6 bases). The CDR3 runs to 15 residues. In germline, CDR1 is MDHEN, CDR2 SYDVKM. V was pared by 3 bases and J by 6 bases, with 12 bases between.

The chain uses TRBV7-2 and TRBJ1-1; D is unresolved. The CDR3 spans 12 residues. The germline gives CDR1 SGHTA, CDR2 FQGNSA. Trimming took 6 bases from V and 0 from J, leaving 5 bases between them. The CDR3: CASSAMNTEAFF. The CDR3 DNA follows: TGTGCCAGCAGTGCGATGAACACTGAAGCTTTCTTT. Filled out from reference TRBV7-2 and TRBJ1-1, the complete variable domain reads GAGVSQSPSNKVTEKGKDVELRCDPISGHTALYWYRQSLGQGLEFLIYFQGNSAPDKSGLPSDRFSAERTGGSVSTLTIQRTQQEDSAVYLCASSAMNTEAFFGQGTRLTVV.

CDR3 protein: CASSPTGAEAFF. Written as DNA, the CDR3 is TGCGCCAGCAGCCCGACAGGGGCTGAAGCTTTCTTT. This rearrangement joins TRBV5-1 to TRBJ1-1, with 8 bases identical to TRBD1. The CDR3 totals 12 residues. The J segment lost 6 bases and the V segment lost 4 bases, leaving 2 bases of the junction unmatched. Germline assignment: CDR1 SGHRS and CDR2 YFSETQ.

J is TRBJ1-6 and V is TRBV5-6; 7 bases are shared with TRBD1. The CDR3 is 14 residues long. The germline V gene has CDR1 SGHDT and CDR2 YYEEEE. The ends lost 0 bases at V and 9 bases at J; junction bases unmatched: 3. CDR3 bases: TGTGCCAGCAGCTTGGGACAGGGCCGTTCACCCCTCCACTTT. Amino acid sequence: CASSLGQGRSPLHF.

V and J are TRBV9 and TRBJ2-1; TRBD2 aligns across 7 bases. The CDR3 contains 14 residues. The V segment lost 4 bases and the J segment 10 bases; nucleotides outside the gene matches: 11. Germline loops: CDR1 SGDLS, CDR2 YYNGEE. Here the CDR3 reads CASSLPPPAGEQFF. In DNA, the CDR3 is TGTGCCAGCAGCCTCCCTCCCCCAGCGGGAGAGCAGTTCTTC.

This clone was seen a single time. V gene TRBV15 combines with J gene TRBJ1-5, with D uncertain. V gave up 5 bases and J gave up 3 bases, with 8 bases separating them. The CDR3 has 13 residues. The germline V gene has CDR1 LNHNV and CDR2 YYDKDF (reference sequence). Here the CDR3 reads CATSGQNNQPQHF. CDR3 nucleotides: TGTGCCACCAGCGGGCAGAACAATCAGCCCCAGCATTTT.

The chain links TRBV7-2 to TRBJ1-1; D is possibly TRBD1 (5 bases). The V gene's germline CDR1 is SGHTA and CDR2 FQGNSA. CDR3 size: 13 residues. Trimming left V 1 base short and J 7 bases short, with 10 bases between. CDR3 DNA sequence: TGTGCCAGCAGCTTAGAAGGGGCAGGTGAAGCTTTCTTT. Its translation: CASSLEGAGEAFF.

The chain couples TRBV2 to TRBJ1-2, with D maybe TRBD1 (6 bases). This CDR3 has 12 amino acids. Germline V lookup: CDR1 SNHLY, CDR2 FYNNEI. Between the trimmed V and J ends, which lost 3 bases and 5 bases, there was a span of 7 bases. The CDR3 is CASSEQGYGYTF. The CDR3 DNA follows: TGTGCCAGCAGTGAGCAGGGGTATGGCTACACCTTC.

V and J are TRBV2 and TRBJ2-4; TRBD2 matches at 15 bases. V was pared by 0 bases and J by 3 bases, with 15 bases of the junction left unmatched. This CDR3 has 22 residues. Germline V lookup: CDR1 SNHLY, CDR2 FYNNEI. CDR3 protein: CASSEALRLPGLAGGGKNIQYF. As DNA, the CDR3 is TGTGCCAGCAGTGAAGCGCTTCGGCTACCGGGACTAGCGGGAGGAGGCAAAAACATTCAGTACTTC.

The genes are TRBV12-3 or TRBV12-4 and TRBJ2-3; 8 nucleotides align to TRBD2. This CDR3 has 13 amino acids. The V gene end was trimmed by 5 bases and the J gene end by 9 bases; junction bases not matched to a gene: 7. CDR3 in amino acids: CASSPRGGRTQYF. DNA for the CDR3: TGTGCCAGCAGTCCGAGGGGCGGGAGGACGCAGTATTTT.